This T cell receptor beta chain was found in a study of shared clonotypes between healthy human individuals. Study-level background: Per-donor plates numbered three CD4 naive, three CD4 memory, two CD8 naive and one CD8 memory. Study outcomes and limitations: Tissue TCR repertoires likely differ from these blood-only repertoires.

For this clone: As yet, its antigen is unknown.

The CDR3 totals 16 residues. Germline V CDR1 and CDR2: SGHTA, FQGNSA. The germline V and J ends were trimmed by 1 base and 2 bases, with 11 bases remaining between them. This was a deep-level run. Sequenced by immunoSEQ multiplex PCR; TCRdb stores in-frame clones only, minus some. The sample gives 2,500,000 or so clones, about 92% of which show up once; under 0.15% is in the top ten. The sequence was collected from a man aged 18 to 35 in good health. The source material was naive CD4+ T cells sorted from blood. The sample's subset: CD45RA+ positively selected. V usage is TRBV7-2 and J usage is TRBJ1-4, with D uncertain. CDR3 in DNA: TGTGCCAGCAGCTTAGTCGTCGGGCCGACTAATGAAAAACTGTTTTTT. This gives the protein CASSLVVGPTNEKLFF.